Listed below are T cell receptor beta chains from one sample, sequenced in a study of PD-L1 blockade in urothelial cancer. Clones were read by immunoSEQ multiplex PCR, and TCRdb kept only the in-frame ones, dropping some. Counted here are fewer than 90,000 clones, under 95% occurring once; the ten biggest clones make up roughly 0.87%. The input for sequencing was PBMCs, taken around atezolizumab (anti-PD-L1) treatment. The receptors were sampled from a woman of 80 years or more with urothelial cancer. CDR3s include the opening cysteine and the closing phenylalanine or tryptophan. D genes are given only for firm matches. Clone size is shown for a subset of rows, as once, few, many or a class of expanded clone.

d_call | j_call | clone_size | v_call | cdr3_nt | cdr3_aa
TRBD1 | TRBJ2-1 | . | TRBV7-9 | TGTGCCAGCAGCTCCGGGACAGGAGTCTTCTCCTACAATGAGCAGTTCTTC | CASSSGTGVFSYNEQFF
. | TRBJ1-4 | once | TRBV9 | TGTGCCAGCAGCCATCCCGGAGCCATTGAAAAACTGTTTTTT | CASSHPGAIEKLFF
. | TRBJ2-2 | . | TRBV4-2 | TGTGCCAGCAGCCAAGAGAAAACCGGGGAGAACACCGGGGAGCTGTTTTTT | CASSQEKTGENTGELFF
TRBD2 | TRBJ2-1 | . | TRBV4-2 | TGTGCCAGCAGCCAAGATACCACTAGCGGGAGTGGCAATGAGCAGTTCTTC | CASSQDTTSGSGNEQFF
. | TRBJ2-5 | . | TRBV11-2 | TGTGCCAGCAGCCCCAGACTAGTCGAGGAGACCCAGTACTTC | CASSPRLVEETQYF
. | TRBJ2-5 | . | TRBV5-6 | TGTGCCAGCAGCTTTGCACAGAAAGAGACCCAGTACTTC | CASSFAQKETQYF
TRBD2 | TRBJ2-7 | . | TRBV7-9 | TGTGCCAGCAGCCCAGATGGGGGGGGCGAGCAGTACTTC | CASSPDGGGEQYF
TRBD1 | TRBJ2-5 | once | TRBV5-4 | TGTGCCAGCAGCTTGCAAGGGGGCGAAGAGACCCAGTACTTC | CASSLQGGEETQYF
TRBD2 | TRBJ2-1 | . | TRBV5-1 | TGCGCCAGCAGGAGTAGCGGGAGGTCGGACAATGAGCAGTTCTTC | CASRSSGRSDNEQFF
TRBD2 | TRBJ2-2 | . | TRBV7-3 | TGTGCCAGCAGCTTACTAGCGGGAGGACCGAACACCGGGGAGCTGTTTTTT | CASSLLAGGPNTGELFF
. | TRBJ2-3 | . | TRBV25-1 | TGTGCCAGCAGTGCCCGGGAGACTAGCACAGATACGCAGTATTTT | CASSARETSTDTQYF
TRBD2 | TRBJ2-3 | . | TRBV7-3 | TGTGCCAGCAGCCCAACTAGCGGGAGAAGGCAAGATACGCAGTATTTT | CASSPTSGRRQDTQYF
TRBD2 | TRBJ2-1 | . | TRBV11-3 | TGTGCCAGCAGCCCAGGGACTAGCGGAGCCAATGAGCAGTTCTTC | CASSPGTSGANEQFF
. | TRBJ1-1 | once | TRBV7-8 | TGTGCCAGCAGCTCGGTGAATGACAGGGAAGCTTTCTTT | CASSSVNDREAFF
TRBD2 | TRBJ2-7 | . | TRBV10-3 | TGTGCCATCGAGATGGATGGGCGGGGGTACGAGCAGTACTTC | CAIEMDGRGYEQYF
TRBD2 | TRBJ2-2 | . | TRBV29-1 | TGCAGCGTTGAAGTAGGGACTAGCGGGATATTCGGGGAGCTGTTTTTT | CSVEVGTSGIFGELFF
TRBD2 | TRBJ2-2 | once | TRBV9 | TGTGCCAGCAGCGTAGTGGGGGGGGATGCCGGGGAGCTGTTTTTT | CASSVVGGDAGELFF
. | TRBJ2-7 | . | TRBV19 | TGTGCCAGTAGTATGCTTTCAGGGGTAGACGAGCAGTACTTC | CASSMLSGVDEQYF
. | TRBJ1-3 | . | TRBV30 | TGTGCCTGGAGTAGCGGAAACACCATATATTTT | CAWSSGNTIYF
TRBD2 | TRBJ2-5 | . | TRBV27 | TGTGCCAGCAGTTTGAGAGCGGGAGGGCCTGCCAAAGAGACCCAGTACTTC | CASSLRAGGPAKETQYF
TRBD1 | TRBJ1-2 | . | TRBV28 | TGTGCCAGCAGTTTTGAGGACAGGGCCCTCGGGGGCTACACCTTC | CASSFEDRALGGYTF
. | TRBJ2-7 | . | TRBV5-6 | TGTGCCAGCAGCTCCGGAGACTACGAGCAGTACTTC | CASSSGDYEQYF
. | TRBJ2-7 | . | TRBV4-2 | TGTGCCAGCAGCCCAGAGCTAGCGAGATCTAACGAGCAGTACTTC | CASSPELARSNEQYF
. | TRBJ1-2 | . | TRBV19 | TGTGCCAGTAGTAAACAGGCCTATGGCTACACCTTC | CASSKQAYGYTF
TRBD2 | TRBJ2-3 | . | TRBV6-1 | TGTGCCAGCAGTGGTGGGACGGGGGGAAGCACAGATACGCAGTATTTT | CASSGGTGGSTDTQYF
. | TRBJ1-5 | . | TRBV4-1 | TGCGCCAGCAGCCAAGAAAGCGCAGGGAGGAATCAGCCCCAGCATTTT | CASSQESAGRNQPQHF
TRBD1 | TRBJ2-1 | few | TRBV11-2 | TGTGCCAGCAGCGGGTACCGGGACAGGGCGCGCAATGAGCAGTTCTTC | CASSGYRDRARNEQFF
. | TRBJ1-2 | . | TRBV7-3 | TGTGCCAGCAGCTTAAACTTCGGGCAGGGCTATGGCTACACCTTC | CASSLNFGQGYGYTF
TRBD2 | TRBJ2-5 | once | TRBV18 | TGTGCCAGCTCACCGCGAGCGGGACAAGAGACCCAGTACTTC | CASSPRAGQETQYF
TRBD1 | TRBJ2-1 | . | TRBV30 | TGTGCCTGGAGGTCCGACAGGGGAGAGCAGTTCTTC | CAWRSDRGEQFF
. | TRBJ2-5 | . | TRBV19 | TGTGCCAGTAGTATAGTCTCGGCGGCACAGACCCAGTACTTC | CASSIVSAAQTQYF
. | TRBJ2-1 | . | TRBV19 | TGTGCCAGTAGTATAGGGGCTAGCGCGGAGCAGTTCTTC | CASSIGASAEQFF
TRBD2 | TRBJ2-1 | . | TRBV9 | TGTGCCAGCAGCGTCACTAGCGGGAGGGCCGGTTACAATGAGCAGTTCTTC | CASSVTSGRAGYNEQFF
. | TRBJ2-1 | . | TRBV14 | TGTGCCAGCAGCCAAGTAGGTGGGAGGAAAAACAATGAGCAGTTCTTC | CASSQVGGRKNNEQFF
TRBD2 | TRBJ2-1 | . | TRBV6-4 | TGTGCCAGCAGTGAGGGACTAGCGGGGGCCGGGTATGAGCAGTTCTTC | CASSEGLAGAGYEQFF
. | TRBJ2-7 | . | TRBV6-1 | TGTGCCAGCAGTCGGAGTCAAAGCTACGAGCAGTACTTC | CASSRSQSYEQYF
. | TRBJ1-3 | . | TRBV23-1 | TGCGCCAGCAGTCAATCAAGGGCCGGGAAAGACCCTGGAAACACCATATATTTT | CASSQSRAGKDPGNTIYF
. | TRBJ1-4 | . | TRBV19 | TGTGCCAGTAACCCAAGGGGGAATACTAATGAAAAACTGTTTTTT | CASNPRGNTNEKLFF
. | TRBJ2-1 | . | TRBV5-1 | TGCGCCAGCAGCTTGGGGCAGGGATTGGATGAGCAGTTCTTC | CASSLGQGLDEQFF
. | TRBJ1-4 | . | TRBV6-6 | TGTGCCAGCATGGGCAAGAATAATGAAAAACTGTTTTTT | CASMGKNNEKLFF
TRBD1 | TRBJ2-1 | . | TRBV5-1 | TGCGCCAGCGGCCCTGGGATGGGACAGGAGCACAATGAGCAGTTCTTC | CASGPGMGQEHNEQFF
. | TRBJ2-2 | . | TRBV9 | TGTGCCAGCAGCGTTACGAGGTCGGGCACCGGGGAGCTGTTTTTT | CASSVTRSGTGELFF
. | TRBJ2-7 | . | TRBV5-1 | TGCGCCAGCAGCTTACCAGGGACCTACGAGCAGTACTTC | CASSLPGTYEQYF
TRBD2 | TRBJ2-7 | . | TRBV29-1 | TGCAGCGTTGGCGCTAGCGGGAGCAGTGAGCAGTACTTC | CSVGASGSSEQYF
. | TRBJ2-7 | . | TRBV6-4 | TGTGCCAGCCCAAAGGGGGTTTACGAGCAGTACTTC | CASPKGVYEQYF
TRBD1 | TRBJ1-1 | . | TRBV19 | TGTGCCAGTAGGAGTCGGGACAGGGGTGACACTGAAGCTTTCTTT | CASRSRDRGDTEAFF
TRBD1 | TRBJ1-5 | . | TRBV28 | TGTGCCACCGCGGAAGGGGGCCAGCCCCAGCATTTT | CATAEGGQPQHF
. | TRBJ1-5 | . | TRBV28 | TGTGCCAGCAGTTCCCCCCCGCCGGGAATTAAACAGCCCCAGCATTTT | CASSSPPPGIKQPQHF
TRBD1 | TRBJ1-5 | . | TRBV30 | TGTGCCTGGAGTGTAAGGACAGGGGACAGTCAGCCCCAGCATTTT | CAWSVRTGDSQPQHF
. | TRBJ2-3 | . | TRBV9 | TGTGCCAGCAGCGGAAGGGACTCAGCAGATACGCAGTATTTT | CASSGRDSADTQYF
TRBD2 | TRBJ2-5 | . | TRBV18 | TGTGCCAGCTCACCCGGGACTAGCGGGAGGGCCGTGGAGACCCAGTACTTC | CASSPGTSGRAVETQYF
TRBD1 | TRBJ2-7 | . | TRBV5-1 | TGCGCCAGCAGCACCACAGGGGGCTTCTACGAGCAGTACTTC | CASSTTGGFYEQYF
. | TRBJ1-4 | . | TRBV6-6 | TGTGCCAGCAGTTACGGGGGGTGGGAAAAACTGTTTTTT | CASSYGGWEKLFF
TRBD1 | TRBJ2-7 | . | TRBV15 | TGTGCCACCAGCAAACAGGGGGCAGGTTCCTACGAGCAGTACTTC | CATSKQGAGSYEQYF
TRBD1 | TRBJ2-7 | few | TRBV28 | TGTGCCACCGGCAGACGGATGACAGGGGCCTCCTACGAGCAGTACTTC | CATGRRMTGASYEQYF
TRBD1 | TRBJ1-4 | . | TRBV5-1 | TGCGCCAGCACCCAGGACAGGGTTAATGAAAAACTGTTTTTT | CASTQDRVNEKLFF
. | TRBJ2-7 | . | TRBV28 | TGTGCCAGCCTAGGGGCCAGGACCTACGAGCAGTACTTC | CASLGARTYEQYF
. | TRBJ2-7 | . | TRBV6-1 | TGTGCCAGCAGTGAACGTGGAGCGATCGAGCAGTACTTC | CASSERGAIEQYF